This TCR beta chain was documented in a study of CD8 T cells in ankylosing spondylitis. This clonotype appeared many times. Antigen specificity is unknown. TCRdb recomputed calls from the 5' RACE reads with MiXCR, one row per CDR3 protein. Found here are under 250,000 distinct CDR3 sequences, less than 9.5% of them singletons; the top ten hold more than 4%. Trimming pared 3 bases from V and 4 bases from J, leaving 3 bases between. Per germline, CDR1 SGHNT and CDR2 YENEEA. The CDR3 extends over 12 amino acids. Study-wide points: CD8+ by phenotype, disease-linked clones were relatively rare in peripheral blood.

The chain links TRBV11-3 to TRBJ2-2, with unresolved D. This TCR came from a female donor with ankylosing spondylitis or in good health (not recorded which). Input material: blood, either unsorted or a sorted T cell fraction (not recorded which). Here the CDR3 reads CASSFITGELFF. The CDR3 DNA is TGTGCCAGCAGCTTTATCACCGGGGAGCTGTTTTTT.